A single sample gave rise to the 18 T cell receptor beta chains below, sequenced in a study of T cell repertoires in cytomegalovirus infection. TCRdb used MiXCR to reprocess the reads, holding one entry per CDR3 protein. Among about 190,000 distinct CDR3 sequences listed, less than 9.5% were seen once. Sequencing used PBMCs. All receptors derive from a human donor in good health (CMV status not recorded). Some clones in this sample may be carry-over from other donors' samples.

This clonotype was observed many times. The chain couples TRBV7-2 to TRBJ2-1; 9 bases are a match to TRBD2. The germline V gene encodes CDR1 SGHTA and CDR2 FQGNSA. This CDR3 has 16 residues. With 0 bases clipped from V and 6 bases from J, the junction kept 6 bases outside the gene matches. The CDR3 protein is CASSLASGGGANEQFF. In DNA form, the CDR3 reads TGTGCCAGCAGCTTAGCGAGCGGCGGGGGGGCCAATGAGCAGTTCTTC.

In its sample, this clonotype was seen a few times. The CDR3 region is CASSESRADTQYF. The CDR3 DNA reads as TGTGCCAGCAGTGAAAGTCGGGCAGATACGCAGTATTTT. The chain couples TRBV2 to TRBJ2-3; no firm D call. V shed 2 bases and J shed 4 bases, with 7 bases lying between them. The CDR3 has 13 residues. Per germline, CDR1 SNHLY and CDR2 FYNNEI.

At least ten counts were recorded for this clonotype. Relative to the germline gene, one junction end is altered; a read error may explain this. The chain recombines TRBV6-1 with TRBJ1-1; 7 bases fit TRBD1. This CDR3 contains 18 residues. Per the germline V gene, CDR1 is MNHNS and CDR2 is SASEGT. CDR3 coding DNA: TGTGCCAGCAGTCCCCTGGGGCAGGGGGGACGAGTGAAGACTGAAGCTTTCTTT. Residues: CASSPLGQGGRVKTEAFF.

This rearrangement joins TRBV7-3 to TRBJ1-2, with D possibly being TRBD1 (5 bases). V lost 5 bases and J lost 8, with 15 bases in between. The CDR3 has 13 residues. CDR1 SGHTA and CDR2 FQGTGA come from the germline V gene. CDR3 region: CASSPGTAGGYTF. The CDR3 nucleotides are TGTGCCAGCAGCCCCGGGACCGCTGGGGGCTACACCTTC.

Turning to this clonotype: A read error may explain this, as a much larger clone is one base away. This sequence joins TRBV12-3 or TRBV12-4 and TRBJ2-7; D is undetermined. The CDR3 sequence is 14 residues long. V lost 3 bases, J lost 0 bases, and 9 bases lay in between. CDR3 DNA: TGTGCCAGCAGTTTCCAGTTAACCTCCTACGAGCAGTACGTC. Protein sequence: CASSFQLTSYEQYV.

This rearrangement joins TRBV15 to TRBJ1-1; 12 bases fit TRBD1. The V and J ends lost 1 base and 4 bases, in that order; junction bases with no gene match: 7. This CDR3 region has 17 residues. Germline CDR1 LNHNV, CDR2 YYDKDF (reference sequence). CDR3 sequence (DNA): TGTGCCACCAGCAGAGCCCCCCGGGACAGGGGGCCCACTGAAGCTTTCTTT. Translating it yields CATSRAPRDRGPTEAFF.

This clonotype has a count of ten or more. The chain uses TRBV28 and TRBJ1-2; weak D call: TRBD1 (6 bases). V dropped 4 bases and J dropped 4 bases, with 10 bases sitting between them. The CDR3 contains 13 residues. In germline, CDR1 is MDHEN, CDR2 SYDVKM. Written as DNA, the CDR3 is TGTGCCAGCAGTTCCGGACAGAGCTATGGCTACACCTTC. Protein sequence: CASSSGQSYGYTF.

Ten or more counts support this clonotype. The chain carries TRBV7-2 and TRBJ1-3; D is ambiguous. Deletions cut 1 base from V and 8 bases from J, with 9 bases between. The CDR3 is made up of 13 amino acids. Germline V gene data show CDR1 as SGHTA and CDR2 as FQGNSA. The CDR3 sequence: CASSLEGLDTIYF. CDR3 DNA sequence: TGTGCCAGCAGCTTAGAAGGGTTGGACACCATATATTTT.

V gene TRBV11-2 combines with J gene TRBJ2-5, with 12 bases matching TRBD2. There are 14 residues in the CDR3. V shed 5 bases and J 7 bases; nucleotides not matched to a gene: 5. Looked up from germline, CDR1 is SGHAT and CDR2 is FQNNGV. CDR3: CASSRLGLAGTQYF. CDR3 DNA: TGTGCCAGCAGCCGATTGGGACTAGCGGGGACCCAGTACTTC.

This clonotype appeared a few times. A much larger clone differs from this one at a single base, so this may be a read error. This chain uses TRBV7-8 with TRBJ2-1, with D possibly being TRBD2 (5 bases). Germline loops: CDR1 SGHVS, CDR2 FQNEAQ. The CDR3 consists of 14 residues. In nucleotides, the CDR3 is TGTGCCAGCAGCCCCCGGGATAGGAACAATGAGCGGTTCTTC. This codes for CASSPRDRNNERFF. The full variable domain, its missing parts supplied by reference TRBV7-8 and TRBJ2-1, is GAGVSQSPRYKVAKRGQDVALRCDPISGHVSLFWYQQALGQGPEFLTYFQNEAQLDKSGLPSDRFFAERPEGSVSTLKIQRTQQEDSAVYLCASSPRDRNNERFFGPGTRLTVL.

This clonotype was recorded at least ten times. The V gene is TRBV7-2, the J gene TRBJ2-5, with D perhaps TRBD2 (7 bases). The V gene's germline CDR1 is SGHTA and CDR2 FQGNSA. Trimming left V 3 bases short and J 4 bases short, with 12 bases between. CDR3 length equals 14 residues. The CDR3, as DNA: TGTGCCAGCAGCTTGCGCGGGGGCGGAGAGACCCAGTACTTC. Residues: CASSLRGGGETQYF.

The table lists this clonotype with many counts. The J gene is TRBJ1-2, the V gene TRBV7-2; D might be TRBD1 (5 bases). Trimming left V 4 bases short and J 4 bases short, with 13 bases between. Germline CDR1 reads SGHTA; CDR2 reads FQGNSA. CDR3 length equals 14 residues. The CDR3 DNA sequence: TGTGCCAGCAGCTCCCCCAGGGTTCCCTATGGCTACACCTTC. Residues: CASSSPRVPYGYTF.

The sample holds a few counts of this clonotype. CDR3 DNA sequence: TGTGCCAGCAGGGCCGGGACAGGGGACAGCACAGATACGCAGTATTTT. Its protein is CASRAGTGDSTDTQYF. The V gene is TRBV12-3 or TRBV12-4, the J gene TRBJ2-3; 10 positions match TRBD1. With V trimmed by 6 bases and J by 0 bases, 6 bases remained unmatched. This CDR3 is 16 amino acids long.

This clonotype was recorded many times. V is TRBV7-2 and J is TRBJ2-5; the D gene could be TRBD1 or TRBD2 (5 bases each). From germline, CDR1 is SGHTA and CDR2 FQGNSA. CDR3 length equals 15 residues. The V end was cut by 5 bases, the J end by 5 bases, with 18 bases between. The CDR3 nucleotides read TGTGCCAGCAGCCGGATCTGGGCAGGGACGGAGACCCAGTACTTC. This codes for CASSRIWAGTETQYF.

In this sample, this clonotype turned up many times. The V and J genes are TRBV5-6 and TRBJ1-6; D not resolved. This CDR3 region has 15 residues. V lost 2 bases and J 7 bases, leaving 13 bases between the germline ends. CDR1 and CDR2 (germline): SGHDT, YYEEEE. CDR3 coding DNA: TGTGCCAGCAGCTTTTGGCAGGCGCGAAATTCACCCCTCCACTTT. Its protein is CASSFWQARNSPLHF.

This clonotype occurred many times. CDR3 nucleotide sequence: TGTGCCAGCAGTCACACCGGGACTAGTACCTACGAGCAGTACTTC. Translating gives CASSHTGTSTYEQYF. J is TRBJ2-7 and V is TRBV7-2, with 8 bases aligning to TRBD2. Germline CDR1 and CDR2: SGHTA and FQGNSA. The CDR3 length is 15 residues. V lost 6 bases, J lost 2 bases, and 9 bases stayed unmatched.

In this sample, this clonotype turned up a few times. This chain uses TRBV24-1 with TRBJ2-1; D is unresolved. This CDR3 contains 11 residues. Germline CDR1 is KGHDR and CDR2 is SFDVKD. The V gene lost 9 bases and the J gene lost 5 bases, with 7 bases spanning the gap. This chain's CDR3 is CATFHDNEQFF. As DNA, the CDR3 is TGTGCCACCTTCCACGACAATGAGCAGTTCTTC.

This clonotype occurred many times. This sequence joins TRBV7-2 and TRBJ1-1; D perhaps matches TRBD1 (6 bases). Germline-derived CDR1 and CDR2 are SGHTA and FQGNSA. V was shortened by 5 bases and J by 7 bases, with 11 bases between the two germline ends. The CDR3 runs to 12 residues. CDR3 region: CASSRQGFEAFF. Here the CDR3 DNA reads TGTGCCAGCAGCCGCCAGGGGTTTGAAGCTTTCTTT.